Included here is one TCR beta chain sequence, with context. The antigen is not known. This entry is derived from a study of T cell clonotyping in hematopoietic cell transplantation. For the study at large: Recipient samples before transplant were obtained post-cytoreduction. Study-level results: After transplant, recipient diversity fell while pathologically expanded clonotypes grew through day 180. Graft donor and pretransplant recipient Inverse Simpson Index values predicted broader posttransplant TCR diversity.

After removal of 4 bases from V and 2 bases from J, the junction contained 7 bases not matched to a gene. Germline V CDR1 and CDR2: SNHLY, FYNNEI. The length of the CDR3 is 16 residues. Method: immunoSEQ multiplex PCR; TCRdb's copy keeps in-frame clones and lacks some. The sample comprises about 29,000 clones, over 60% of which are singletons, and roughly 6.8% rests with the top ten. Time point reported: recipient sample about 28 days before transplant, after cytoreduction. Blood collection times were about day -28 and days 30, 100, 180 posttransplant. The chain uses TRBV2 and TRBJ2-3; TRBD1 aligns across 9 bases. This TCR came from a woman between 25 and 40 years old with chronic myeloid leukemia. Some clones in this sample may be carry-over from other donors' samples. The sample here was peripheral blood mononuclear cells, taken before stem cell transplant. The CDR3 DNA reads TGTGCCAGCAGTGTGTTCGGGACAGGGCCCACAGATACGCAGTATTTT. This sequence encodes CASSVFGTGPTDTQYF. Complete variable domain (other parts from reference TRBV2 and TRBJ2-3): EPEVTQTPSHQVTQMGQEVILRCVPISNHLYFYWYRQILGQKVEFLVSFYNNEISEKSEIFDDQFSVERPDGSNFTLKIRSTKLEDSAMYFCASSVFGTGPTDTQYFGPGTRLTVL.